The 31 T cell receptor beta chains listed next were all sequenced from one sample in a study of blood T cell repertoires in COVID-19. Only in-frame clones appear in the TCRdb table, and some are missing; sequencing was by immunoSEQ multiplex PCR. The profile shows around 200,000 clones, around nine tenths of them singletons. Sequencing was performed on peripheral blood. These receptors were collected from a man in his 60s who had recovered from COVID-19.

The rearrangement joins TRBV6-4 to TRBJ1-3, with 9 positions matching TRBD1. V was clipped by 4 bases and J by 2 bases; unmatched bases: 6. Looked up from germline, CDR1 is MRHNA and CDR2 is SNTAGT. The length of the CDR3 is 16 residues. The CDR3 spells CASSGQGDITGNTIYF. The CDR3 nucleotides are TGTGCCAGCAGTGGACAGGGGGATATCACTGGAAACACCATATATTTT.

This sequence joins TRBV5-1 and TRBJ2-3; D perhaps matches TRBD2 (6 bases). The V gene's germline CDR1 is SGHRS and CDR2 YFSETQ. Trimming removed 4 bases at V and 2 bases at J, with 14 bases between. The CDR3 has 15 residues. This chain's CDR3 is CASSEGLPPTDTQYF. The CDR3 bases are TGCGCCAGCAGCGAAGGACTACCCCCCACAGATACGCAGTATTTT.

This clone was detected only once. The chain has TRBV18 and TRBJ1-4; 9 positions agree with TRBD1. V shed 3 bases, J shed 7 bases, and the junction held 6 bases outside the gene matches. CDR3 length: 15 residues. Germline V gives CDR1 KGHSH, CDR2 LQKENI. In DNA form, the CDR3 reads TGTGCCAGCTCACCTTCAACAGGGGGCGTTGAAAAACTGTTTTTT. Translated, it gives CASSPSTGGVEKLFF.

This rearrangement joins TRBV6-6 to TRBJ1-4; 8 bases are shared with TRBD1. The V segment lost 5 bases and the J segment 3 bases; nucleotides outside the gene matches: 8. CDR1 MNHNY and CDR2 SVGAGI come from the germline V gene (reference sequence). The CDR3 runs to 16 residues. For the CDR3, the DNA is TGTGCCAGCAGTCCTGACAGGGGATGGGCTAATGAAAAACTGTTTTTT. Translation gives CASSPDRGWANEKLFF.

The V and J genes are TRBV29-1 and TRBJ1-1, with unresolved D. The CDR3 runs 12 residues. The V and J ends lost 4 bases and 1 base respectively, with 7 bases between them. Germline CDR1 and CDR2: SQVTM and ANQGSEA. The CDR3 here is CSVARGNTEAFF. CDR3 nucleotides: TGCAGCGTTGCCCGAGGGAACACTGAAGCTTTCTTT.

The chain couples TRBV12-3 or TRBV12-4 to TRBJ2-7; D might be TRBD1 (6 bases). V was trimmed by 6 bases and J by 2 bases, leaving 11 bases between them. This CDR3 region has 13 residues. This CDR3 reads CASREGVTYEQYF. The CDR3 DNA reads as TGTGCCAGCAGAGAGGGGGTCACCTACGAGCAGTACTTC.

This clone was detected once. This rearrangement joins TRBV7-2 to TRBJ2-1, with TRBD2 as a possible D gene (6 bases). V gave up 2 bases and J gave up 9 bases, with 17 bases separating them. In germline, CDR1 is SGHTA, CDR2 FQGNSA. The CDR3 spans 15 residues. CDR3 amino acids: CASSLSTGGGREQFF. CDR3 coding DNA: TGTGCCAGCAGCTTATCGACTGGGGGAGGCCGTGAGCAGTTCTTC.

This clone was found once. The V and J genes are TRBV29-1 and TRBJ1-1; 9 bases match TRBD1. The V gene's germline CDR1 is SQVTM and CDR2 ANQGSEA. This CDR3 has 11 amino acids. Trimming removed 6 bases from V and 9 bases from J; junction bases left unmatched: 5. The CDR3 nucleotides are TGCAGCGTGGAACAGGGGGCCAAAGCTTTCTTT. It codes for CSVEQGAKAFF.

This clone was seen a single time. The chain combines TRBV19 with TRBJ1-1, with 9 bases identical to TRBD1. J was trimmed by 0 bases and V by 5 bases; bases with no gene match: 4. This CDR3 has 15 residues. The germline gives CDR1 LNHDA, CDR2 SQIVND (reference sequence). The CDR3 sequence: CASSSWTGVNTEAFF. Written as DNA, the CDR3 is TGTGCCAGTAGTTCTTGGACAGGGGTGAACACTGAAGCTTTCTTT.

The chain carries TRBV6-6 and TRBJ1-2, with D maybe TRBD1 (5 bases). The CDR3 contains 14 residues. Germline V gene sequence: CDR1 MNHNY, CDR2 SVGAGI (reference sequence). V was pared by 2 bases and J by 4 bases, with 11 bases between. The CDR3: CASSYVADIYGYTF. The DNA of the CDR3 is TGTGCCAGCAGTTACGTTGCGGACATCTATGGCTACACCTTC.

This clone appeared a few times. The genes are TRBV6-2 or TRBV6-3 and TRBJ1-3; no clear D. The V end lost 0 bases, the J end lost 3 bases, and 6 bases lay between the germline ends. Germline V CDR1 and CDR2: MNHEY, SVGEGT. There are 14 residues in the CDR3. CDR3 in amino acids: CASSYSAYGNTIYF. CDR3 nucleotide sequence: TGTGCCAGCAGTTACTCGGCATATGGAAACACCATATATTTT.

CDR3 nucleotide sequence: TGTGCCAGCAGCCCTAACTCCTACGAGCAGTACTTC. As protein: CASSPNSYEQYF. This chain joins TRBV7-9 and TRBJ2-7; no clear D. In germline, CDR1 is SEHNR, CDR2 FQNEAQ (reference sequence). The CDR3 covers 12 residues. Trimming removed 5 bases from V and 0 bases from J, with 5 bases in between.

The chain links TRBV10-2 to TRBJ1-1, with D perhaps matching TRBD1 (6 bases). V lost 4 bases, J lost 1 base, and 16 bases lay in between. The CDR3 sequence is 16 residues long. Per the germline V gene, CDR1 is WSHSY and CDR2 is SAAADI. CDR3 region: CASSVRTGLGNTEAFF. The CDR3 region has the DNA TGCGCCAGCAGTGTAAGAACAGGGCTTGGGAACACTGAAGCTTTCTTT.

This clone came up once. CDR3 in amino acids: CASSVAGDTEAFF. In nucleotides, the CDR3 is TGTGCCAGCAGCGTAGCAGGGGACACTGAAGCTTTCTTT. V is TRBV9 and J is TRBJ1-1; D perhaps matches TRBD1 (6 bases). V lost 0 bases, J lost 3 bases, and 6 bases lay in between. Germline CDR1 is SGDLS and CDR2 is YYNGEE. This CDR3 comprises 13 residues.

CDR3 protein: CASSPLSGNYGYTF. The CDR3 region has the DNA TGTGCCAGTAGTCCCCTCTCGGGGAACTATGGCTACACCTTC. The J gene is TRBJ1-2, the V gene TRBV19; D is unresolved. The CDR3 runs to 14 residues. In germline, CDR1 is LNHDA, CDR2 SQIVND (reference sequence). The V and J ends lost 5 bases and 2 bases respectively, with 12 bases between them.

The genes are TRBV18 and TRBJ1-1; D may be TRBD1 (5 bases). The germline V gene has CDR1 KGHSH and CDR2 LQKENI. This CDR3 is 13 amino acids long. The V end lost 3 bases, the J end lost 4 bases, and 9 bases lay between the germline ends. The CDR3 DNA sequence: TGTGCCAGCTCACCGCAGGGAGGCACTGAAGCTTTCTTT. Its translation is CASSPQGGTEAFF.

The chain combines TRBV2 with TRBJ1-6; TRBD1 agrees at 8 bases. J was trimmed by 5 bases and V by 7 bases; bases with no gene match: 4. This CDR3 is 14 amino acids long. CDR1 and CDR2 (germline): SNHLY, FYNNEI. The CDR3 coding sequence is TGTGCCAGCATGCGACAGGGGAATAATTCACCCCTCCACTTT. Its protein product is CASMRQGNNSPLHF.

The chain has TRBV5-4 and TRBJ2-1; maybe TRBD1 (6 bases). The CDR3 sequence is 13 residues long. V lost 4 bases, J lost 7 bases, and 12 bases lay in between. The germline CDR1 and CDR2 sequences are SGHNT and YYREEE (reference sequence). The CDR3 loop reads CASSRGQQNEQFF. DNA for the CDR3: TGTGCCAGCAGCCGAGGACAGCAGAATGAGCAGTTCTTC.

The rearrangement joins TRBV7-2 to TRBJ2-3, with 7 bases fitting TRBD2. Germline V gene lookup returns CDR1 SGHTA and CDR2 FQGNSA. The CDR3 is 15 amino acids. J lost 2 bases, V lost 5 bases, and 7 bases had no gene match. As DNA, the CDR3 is TGTGCCAGCAGCCTGTGGGGGGGGGACACAGATACGCAGTATTTT. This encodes CASSLWGGDTDTQYF.

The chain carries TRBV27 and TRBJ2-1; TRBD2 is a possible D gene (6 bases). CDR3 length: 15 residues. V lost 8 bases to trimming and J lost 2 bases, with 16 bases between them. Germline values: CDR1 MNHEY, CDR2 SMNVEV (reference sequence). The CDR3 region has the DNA TGTGCCAGCGGCTCTCCGGGGGTGACCTACAATGAGCAGTTCTTC. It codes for CASGSPGVTYNEQFF.

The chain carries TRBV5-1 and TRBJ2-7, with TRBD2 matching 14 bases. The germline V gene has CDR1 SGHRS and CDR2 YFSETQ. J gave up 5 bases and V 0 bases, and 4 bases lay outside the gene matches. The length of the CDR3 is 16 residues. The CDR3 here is CASSLVGLAGVDEQYF. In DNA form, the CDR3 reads TGCGCCAGCAGCTTGGTGGGACTAGCGGGAGTCGACGAGCAGTACTTC. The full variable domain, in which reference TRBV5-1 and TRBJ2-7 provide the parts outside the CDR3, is KAGVTQTPRYLIKTRGQQVTLSCSPISGHRSVSWYQQTPGQGLQFLFEYFSETQRNKGNFPGRFSGRQFSNSRSEMNVSTLELGDSALYLCASSLVGLAGVDEQYFGPGTRLTVT.

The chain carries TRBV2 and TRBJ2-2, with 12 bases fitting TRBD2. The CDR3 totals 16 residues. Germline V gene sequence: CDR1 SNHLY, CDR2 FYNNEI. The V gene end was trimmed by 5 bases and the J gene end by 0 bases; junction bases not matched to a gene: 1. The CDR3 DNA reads TGTGCCAGCAGTAGGACTAGCGGGACGAACACCGGGGAGCTGTTTTTT. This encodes CASSRTSGTNTGELFF.

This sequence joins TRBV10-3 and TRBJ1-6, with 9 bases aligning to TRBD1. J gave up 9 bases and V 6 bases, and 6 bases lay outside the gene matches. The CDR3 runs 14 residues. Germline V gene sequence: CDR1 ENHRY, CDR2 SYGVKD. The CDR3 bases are TGTGCCATCAGGAGGACAGGGGAGGGTTCACCCCTCCACTTT. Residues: CAIRRTGEGSPLHF.

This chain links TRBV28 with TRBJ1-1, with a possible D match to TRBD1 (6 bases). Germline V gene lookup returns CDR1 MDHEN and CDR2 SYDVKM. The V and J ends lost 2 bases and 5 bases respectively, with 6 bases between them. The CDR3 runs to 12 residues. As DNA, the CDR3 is TGTGCCAGCAGTTTAGGACAGACTGAAGCTTTCTTT. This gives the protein CASSLGQTEAFF. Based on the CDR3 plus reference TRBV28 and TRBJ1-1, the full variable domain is DVKVTQSSRYLVKRTGEKVFLECVQDMDHENMFWYRQDPGLGLRLIYFSYDVKMKEKGDIPEGYSVSREKKERFSLILESASTNQTSMYLCASSLGQTEAFFGQGTRLTVV.

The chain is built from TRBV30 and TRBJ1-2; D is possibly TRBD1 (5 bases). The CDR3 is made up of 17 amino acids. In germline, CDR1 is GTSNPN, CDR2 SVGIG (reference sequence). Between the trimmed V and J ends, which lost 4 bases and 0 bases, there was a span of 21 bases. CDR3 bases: TGTGCCTGGACTAACATCCGCGACAGTAAAGCTAACTATGGCTACACCTTC. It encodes CAWTNIRDSKANYGYTF.

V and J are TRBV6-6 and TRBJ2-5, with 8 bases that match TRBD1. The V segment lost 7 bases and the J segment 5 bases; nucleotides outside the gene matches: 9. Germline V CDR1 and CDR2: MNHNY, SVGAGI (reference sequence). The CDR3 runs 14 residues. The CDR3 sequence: CASIKGQVTETQYF. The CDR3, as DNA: TGTGCCAGCATCAAGGGACAGGTTACGGAGACCCAGTACTTC.

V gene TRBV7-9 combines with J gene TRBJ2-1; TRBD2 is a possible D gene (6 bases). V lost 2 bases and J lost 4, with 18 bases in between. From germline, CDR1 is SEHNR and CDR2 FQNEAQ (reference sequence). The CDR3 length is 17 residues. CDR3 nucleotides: TGTGCCAGCAGCTTACCCAGGCGGACTATCAATTACAATGAGCAGTTCTTC. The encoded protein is CASSLPRRTINYNEQFF.

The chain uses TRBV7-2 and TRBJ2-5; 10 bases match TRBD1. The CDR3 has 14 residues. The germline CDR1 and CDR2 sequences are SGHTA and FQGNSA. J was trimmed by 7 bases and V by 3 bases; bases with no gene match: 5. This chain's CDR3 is CASSLGQGFGTQYF. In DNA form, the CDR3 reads TGTGCCAGCAGCTTGGGACAGGGGTTCGGGACCCAGTACTTC.

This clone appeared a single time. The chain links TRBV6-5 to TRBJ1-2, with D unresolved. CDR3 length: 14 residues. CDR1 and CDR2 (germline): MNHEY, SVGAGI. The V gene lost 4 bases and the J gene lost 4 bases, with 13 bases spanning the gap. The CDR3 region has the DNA TGTGCCAGCAGTTTCCAGGAAACCTTCTATGGCTACACCTTC. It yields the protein CASSFQETFYGYTF.

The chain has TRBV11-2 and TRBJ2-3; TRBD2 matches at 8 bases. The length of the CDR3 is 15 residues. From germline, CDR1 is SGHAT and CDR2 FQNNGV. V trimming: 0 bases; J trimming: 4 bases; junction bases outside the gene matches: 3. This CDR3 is CASSLDLGGADTQYF. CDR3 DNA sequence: TGTGCCAGCAGCTTAGATCTCGGGGGGGCAGATACGCAGTATTTT.

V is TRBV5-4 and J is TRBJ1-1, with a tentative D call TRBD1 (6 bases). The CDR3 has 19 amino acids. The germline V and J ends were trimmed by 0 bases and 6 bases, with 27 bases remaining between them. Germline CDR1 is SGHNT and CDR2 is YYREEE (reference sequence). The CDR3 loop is CASSLGGGAGGGWGAEAFF. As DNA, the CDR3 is TGTGCCAGCAGCTTGGGCGGGGGCGCGGGGGGCGGCTGGGGCGCTGAAGCTTTCTTT.